This T cell receptor beta chain derives from a study of T cells in Graves' hyperthyroidism and ophthalmopathy. This CDR3 spans 15 amino acids. The V end was cut by 5 bases, the J end by 5 bases, with 18 bases between. Germline V lookup: CDR1 LNHNV, CDR2 YYDKDF (reference sequence). This clonotype was found many times. The blood sample was taken at first hyperthyroidism diagnosis, before any ophthalmopathy symptoms. Using RNA transcripts as the source, TCR beta CDR3 regions were amplified. First-round RT-PCR with HTBI primers amplified the TCR CDR3 region. From the multiplex PCR reads, TCRdb called clonotypes with MiXCR, one entry per CDR3 protein. This table has some 250,000 distinct CDR3 sequences, roughly 15% appearing once.

The sample was blood. The V and J genes are TRBV15 and TRBJ2-5; D unresolved. The source is a woman aged 40 to 55 with Graves' hyperthyroidism that later progressed to Graves' ophthalmopathy. CDR3 DNA: TGTGCCACCAGCCATACCATTCCCTCTAGGGAGACCCAGTACTTC. Translated, it gives CATSHTIPSRETQYF.